What follows are 15 T cell receptor beta chains derived from one specimen sequenced in a study of CD8 T cell repertoires and HIV-1 epitope variants. TCRdb's copy holds only in-frame clones and misses some; the assay was immunoSEQ multiplex PCR. Among about 4,800 clones listed, 60% to 70% were seen once. The antigens these receptors bind are not known. Sequencing used cultured CD8+ T cells derived from PBMCs. The receptor source for this set is a male donor with HIV.

The chain recombines TRBV14 with TRBJ1-2, with a weak D call TRBD1 (6 bases). The V end lost 0 bases, the J end lost 3 bases, and 11 bases lay between the germline ends. Germline assignment: CDR1 SGHDN and CDR2 FVKESK. CDR3 size: 15 residues. This CDR3 is CASSQDEGGYYGYTF. Written as DNA, the CDR3 is TGTGCCAGCAGCCAAGATGAGGGGGGTTACTATGGCTACACCTTC. Variable domain in full (rest from reference TRBV14 and TRBJ1-2): EAGVTQFPSHSVIEKGQTVTLRCDPISGHDNLYWYRRVMGKEIKFLLHFVKESKQDESGMPNNRFLAERTGGTYSTLKVQPAELEDSGVYFCASSQDEGGYYGYTFGSGTRLTVV.

There are a few counts of this clone. The gene calls are TRBV28 and TRBJ2-7; perhaps TRBD1 as D (5 bases). Trimming took off 3 bases at V and 0 bases at J, with 18 bases between the two ends. The germline CDR1 and CDR2 sequences are MDHEN and SYDVKM. The CDR3 totals 17 residues. Written as DNA, the CDR3 is TGTGCCAGCAGTTTCGGTACCGAAGGGGTCGACTCCTACGAGCAGTACTTC. Protein product: CASSFGTEGVDSYEQYF.

The chain couples TRBV4-3 to TRBJ2-7, with unresolved D. The V end lost 0 bases, the J end lost 2 bases, and 11 bases lay between the germline ends. The length of the CDR3 is 15 residues. In germline, CDR1 is LGHNA, CDR2 YSLEER. CDR3 protein: CASSQDLAGTYEQYF. CDR3 sequence (DNA): TGCGCCAGCAGCCAAGATTTGGCCGGAACCTACGAGCAGTACTTC.

The chain uses TRBV15 and TRBJ1-5, with a weak D call TRBD1 (5 bases). CDR1 and CDR2 (germline): LNHNV, YYDKDF (reference sequence). The germline V and J ends were trimmed by 1 base and 4 bases, with 17 bases remaining between them. The CDR3 has 17 amino acids. The DNA for the CDR3 is TGTGCCACCAGCAGAGGTCCCAGGGCAACAGCGAATCAGCCCCAGCATTTT. Protein sequence: CATSRGPRATANQPQHF.

By share, this clone ranks as hyperexpanded (1% or more). The rearrangement uses TRBV15 and TRBJ1-2, with D possibly being TRBD1 (5 bases). The V gene lost 0 bases and the J gene lost 4 bases, with 15 bases spanning the gap. CDR3 length: 16 amino acids. Germline loops: CDR1 LNHNV, CDR2 YYDKDF (reference sequence). The CDR3 DNA reads as TGTGCCACCAGCAGAGATCGGGGGACCCAGGTCTATGGCTACACCTTC. Translation: CATSRDRGTQVYGYTF.

Sample share makes this clone hyperexpanded (1% or more). The V gene is TRBV27, the J gene TRBJ2-7; D call uncertain. This CDR3 has 14 residues. Between the trimmed V and J ends, which lost 4 bases and 2 bases, there was a span of 12 bases. Germline V gene sequence: CDR1 MNHEY, CDR2 SMNVEV (reference sequence). This CDR3 reads CASSSDVSAYEQYF. For the CDR3, the DNA is TGTGCCAGCAGTTCAGATGTCTCGGCCTACGAGCAGTACTTC.

The rearrangement uses TRBV30 and TRBJ2-5; a weak D match, TRBD1 (5 bases). The CDR3 spans 15 residues. Trimming removed 0 bases at V and 7 bases at J, with 18 bases between. The V gene's germline CDR1 is GTSNPN and CDR2 SVGIG (reference sequence). The DNA for the CDR3 is TGTGCCTGGAGTGTAAATAGGCAGGGCCCAGGGACCCAGTACTTC. Its translation: CAWSVNRQGPGTQYF.

The sample holds a few counts of this clone. This chain connects TRBV7-6 to TRBJ1-3; a possible D gene is TRBD1 (5 bases). There are 15 residues in the CDR3. CDR1 and CDR2 (germline): SGHVS, FNYEAQ. V was cut by 1 base and J by 0 bases, with 7 bases left in between. The CDR3: CASSLGGLSGNTIYF. CDR3 bases: TGTGCCAGCAGCTTAGGGGGACTCTCTGGAAACACCATATATTTT.

V and J are TRBV10-1 and TRBJ1-4; no definite D call. Per germline, CDR1 WNHNN and CDR2 SYGVQD (reference sequence). CDR3 size: 15 residues. Between the trimmed V and J ends, which lost 0 bases and 4 bases, there was a span of 9 bases. The CDR3 DNA reads TGCGCCAGCAGTGAGTCGGGCACGTTTAATGAAAAACTGTTTTTT. Its translation: CASSESGTFNEKLFF.

This chain connects TRBV5-8 to TRBJ1-6; 10 bases are shared with TRBD1. The CDR3 is 15 residues long. V shed 4 bases and J 9 bases; nucleotides not matched to a gene: 7. The germline V gene encodes CDR1 SGHTS and CDR2 YDEGEE. DNA for the CDR3: TGTGCCAGCAGCCAAGGACAGGGGGACGGTTCACCCCTCCACTTT. Protein: CASSQGQGDGSPLHF.

CDR3 DNA: TGTGCCAGCAGCCCGGGGAGGGGGCTGGGGGAGACCCAGTACTTC. Its translation: CASSPGRGLGETQYF. The chain joins TRBV5-6 to TRBJ2-5; D may match TRBD1 or TRBD2 (7 bases each). Germline V gives CDR1 SGHDT, CDR2 YYEEEE. Trimming left V 4 bases short and J 5 bases short, with 18 bases between. There are 15 residues in the CDR3.

The CDR3: CASSQTSGGSNEQFF. In DNA, the CDR3 is TGTGCCAGCTCACAGACTAGCGGGGGGTCCAATGAGCAGTTCTTC. V and J are TRBV18 and TRBJ2-1, with 13 bases that match TRBD2. Germline V gene data show CDR1 as KGHSH and CDR2 as LQKENI. This CDR3 is built from 15 residues. Losses at the gene ends were 4 bases for V and 6 bases for J; bases not matched to a gene: 3.

The V gene is TRBV7-9, the J gene TRBJ2-1; 7 nucleotides match TRBD2. V shed 3 bases, J shed 4 bases, and the junction held 3 bases outside the gene matches. The CDR3 extends over 14 amino acids. Germline CDR1 is SEHNR and CDR2 is FQNEAQ (reference sequence). The CDR3 loop is CASSFAGEYNEQFF. Here the CDR3 DNA reads TGTGCCAGCAGCTTCGCGGGGGAGTACAATGAGCAGTTCTTC.

This sequence joins TRBV9 and TRBJ1-1; 8 nucleotides match TRBD1. The length of the CDR3 is 15 residues. The ends lost 3 bases at V and 5 bases at J; junction bases unmatched: 9. Germline CDR1 is SGDLS and CDR2 is YYNGEE. The CDR3 DNA reads as TGTGCCAGCAGCGCGTCAGGGGGCTCGGGGACTGAAGCTTTCTTT. Its translation: CASSASGGSGTEAFF.

The chain has TRBV15 and TRBJ2-6; D is unclear. V was pared by 0 bases and J by 0 bases, with 6 bases between. There are 16 residues in the CDR3. The V gene's germline CDR1 is LNHNV and CDR2 YYDKDF (reference sequence). CDR3 nucleotide sequence: TGTGCCACCAGCAGAGATCGCGGCTCTGGGGCCAACGTCCTGACTTTC. This gives the protein CATSRDRGSGANVLTF.